These 21 T cell receptor beta chains originate from one sample sequenced in a study of CD8 T cells in Susac syndrome. The RNA input was about 0.5 to 1 ug, and it was reverse transcribed with random hexamers. One entry per CDR3 protein, called by TCRdb with MiXCR from the immunoSEQ multiplex PCR reads. The repertoire holds some 190,000 distinct CDR3 sequences, with almost 96% as singletons. Material for sequencing was CD4+ T cells from PBMCs. These receptors originate from a human donor with multiple sclerosis.

This sequence joins TRBV25-1 and TRBJ2-7; TRBD2 matches 7 bases. J lost 4 bases, V lost 3 bases, and 0 bases had no gene match. The CDR3 loop spans 12 amino acids. Per germline, CDR1 MGHDK and CDR2 SYGVNS. CDR3 loop: CASSEGGYEQYF. DNA of the CDR3: TGTGCCAGCAGTGAGGGGGGGTACGAGCAGTACTTC.

V is TRBV30 and J is TRBJ1-1, with D hard to call. Trimming pared 3 bases from V and 3 bases from J, leaving 14 bases between. Germline loops: CDR1 GTSNPN, CDR2 SVGIG (reference sequence). This CDR3 spans 14 amino acids. CDR3 nucleotide sequence: TGTGCCTGGAGGAATAAGACACCGCACACTGAAGCTTTCTTT. This codes for CAWRNKTPHTEAFF.

DNA for the CDR3: TGCAGTGCTAGTAGGGACAGCAATCAGCCCCAGCATTTT. It codes for CSASRDSNQPQHF. V usage is TRBV20-1 and J usage is TRBJ1-5; D might be TRBD1 (5 bases). The CDR3 is 13 residues long. Looked up from germline, CDR1 is DFQATT and CDR2 is SNEGSKA (reference sequence). V lost 3 bases, J lost 1 base, and 7 bases lay in between.

With regard to this clonotype: It is unclear where the CDR3 begins or ends on the DNA, so no DNA is shown, and the CDR3 is as TCRdb lists it. This sequence joins TRBV9 and TRBJ2-7; the DNA was not compared with TRBD1, the D call given in the table. Germline V gene sequence: CDR1 SGDLS, CDR2 YYNGEE. The length of the CDR3 is 14 amino acids, counting both ends. This CDR3 reads CASSVGPGIYEQYF.

The V call is TRBV9, the J call TRBJ1-2; D is uncertain. The CDR3 covers 12 residues. Trimming shortened V by 4 bases and J by 5 bases, and 9 bases separated the two germline ends. Germline values: CDR1 SGDLS, CDR2 YYNGEE. CDR3 amino acids: CASSQEIYGYTF. The CDR3 coding sequence is TGTGCCAGCAGCCAGGAAATTTATGGCTACACCTTC. The full variable domain, with the rest looked up from reference TRBV9 and TRBJ1-2, is DSGVTQTPKHLITATGQRVTLRCSPRSGDLSVYWYQQSLDQGLQFLIQYYNGEERAKGNILERFSAQQFPDLHSELNLSSLELGDSALYFCASSQEIYGYTFGSGTRLTVV.

The rearrangement links TRBV18 to TRBJ1-1; 8 bases fit TRBD1. Per the germline V gene, CDR1 is KGHSH and CDR2 is LQKENI. There are 14 residues in the CDR3. V gave up 1 base and J gave up 4 bases; unmatched junction bases: 2. The CDR3 DNA reads as TGTGCCAGCTCACCACTCGGACAGGGCACTGAAGCTTTCTTT. Translation: CASSPLGQGTEAFF. Together with reference TRBV18 and TRBJ1-1, the CDR3 gives the full variable domain: NAGVMQNPRHLVRRRGQEARLRCSPMKGHSHVYWYRQLPEEGLKFMVYLQKENIIDESGMPKERFSAEFPKEGPSILRIQQVVRGDSAAYFCASSPLGQGTEAFFGQGTRLTVV.

This chain joins TRBV18 and TRBJ2-3; TRBD1 is a possible D gene (6 bases). The germline gives CDR1 KGHSH, CDR2 LQKENI. Trimming left V 4 bases short and J 0 bases short, with 11 bases between. CDR3 size: 15 residues. The CDR3: CASSQNGQSTDTQYF. CDR3 sequence (DNA): TGTGCCAGCTCACAAAACGGACAGAGCACAGATACGCAGTATTTT.

This rearrangement joins TRBV12-3 or TRBV12-4 to TRBJ2-3, with TRBD2 as a possible D gene (6 bases). Trimming stripped 5 bases from V and 8 bases from J, with 23 bases between. This CDR3 region has 16 residues. Here the CDR3 DNA reads TGTGCCAGCAGTATCGGGACTCCCCGGTCAGTCGGTACGCAGTATTTT. Protein sequence: CASSIGTPRSVGTQYF.

This chain links TRBV5-1 with TRBJ1-4; a weak D match, TRBD1 (6 bases). V was clipped by 4 bases and J by 3 bases, with 19 bases between them. The CDR3 spans 17 residues. The germline CDR1 and CDR2 sequences are SGHRS and YFSETQ. The CDR3 reads CASSLGTSGAANEKLFF. The DNA of the CDR3 is TGCGCCAGCAGCCTAGGGACTTCGGGGGCGGCTAATGAAAAACTGTTTTTT.

The rearrangement links TRBV3-1 to TRBJ2-5; the D gene is possibly TRBD1 (5 bases). Germline V gene data show CDR1 as LGHDT and CDR2 as YNNKEL (reference sequence). Trimming removed 3 bases at V and 4 bases at J, with 18 bases between. There are 16 residues in the CDR3. The CDR3 loop is CASSHGKGPRRETQYF. CDR3 DNA sequence: TGTGCCAGCAGCCATGGAAAGGGGCCGCGGAGAGAGACCCAGTACTTC.

This clonotype was picked up one time. The rearrangement links TRBV15 to TRBJ2-5; 8 nucleotides align to TRBD2. The germline CDR1 and CDR2 sequences are LNHNV and YYDKDF (reference sequence). The CDR3 consists of 17 residues. V shed 0 bases and J 2 bases; nucleotides not matched to a gene: 8. CDR3 protein: CATSRDGSGERQETQYF. CDR3 in DNA: TGTGCCACCAGCAGAGATGGTAGCGGGGAGAGACAAGAGACCCAGTACTTC.

The V call is TRBV3-1, the J call TRBJ1-2; the D gene is possibly TRBD1 (5 bases). The germline gives CDR1 LGHDT, CDR2 YNNKEL (reference sequence). The CDR3 consists of 15 residues. The V gene lost 0 bases and the J gene lost 3 bases, with 11 bases spanning the gap. As DNA, the CDR3 is TGTGCCAGCAGCCAAGACCAAGACAGATACTATGGCTACACCTTC. It is translated as CASSQDQDRYYGYTF.

Remarks on this clonotype: One junction end does not reproduce the germline sequence, and a read error may be involved. The chain employs TRBV12-3 or TRBV12-4 and TRBJ1-2, with D possibly matching TRBD1 (5 bases). The CDR3 is made up of 12 amino acids. The CDR3 sequence is CATSGRARGYTF. As DNA, the CDR3 is TGTGCCACCAGTGGCAGGGCGAGGGGCTACACCTTC.

This CDR3 reads CASSLTDSYEQYF. The CDR3 DNA reads as TGTGCCAGCAGCTTAACGGACTCCTACGAGCAGTACTTC. The genes are TRBV7-9 and TRBJ2-7; D not resolved. From germline, CDR1 is SEHNR and CDR2 FQNEAQ (reference sequence). V lost 2 bases and J lost 0, with 5 bases in between. This CDR3 spans 13 amino acids.

The chain uses TRBV30 and TRBJ2-7; D possibly uses TRBD1 or TRBD2 (6 bases each). Germline loops: CDR1 GTSNPN, CDR2 SVGIG (reference sequence). The CDR3 sequence is 12 residues long. V gave up 8 bases and J gave up 4 bases, with 15 bases separating them. This CDR3 reads CALEGGKYEQYF. The DNA for the CDR3 is TGTGCCCTCGAAGGGGGGAAGTACGAGCAGTACTTC.

The rearrangement joins TRBV30 to TRBJ2-7; possible D gene TRBD2, 7 bases. CDR1 and CDR2 from the germline V gene are GTSNPN and SVGIG (reference sequence). The length of the CDR3 is 16 residues. The V gene lost 4 bases and the J gene lost 2 bases, with 21 bases spanning the gap. The CDR3 loop is CAWNGGGSLWTYEQYF. In DNA form, the CDR3 reads TGTGCCTGGAATGGGGGGGGCAGTCTTTGGACCTACGAGCAGTACTTC.

The chain is built from TRBV7-9 and TRBJ2-3; 9 bases are shared with TRBD1. The CDR3 is made up of 12 amino acids. The V segment lost 0 bases and the J segment 14 bases; nucleotides outside the gene matches: 3. The germline V gene has CDR1 SEHNR and CDR2 FQNEAQ (reference sequence). CDR3 amino acids: CASSLAADRGYF. The CDR3 DNA is TGTGCCAGCAGCTTAGCTGCGGACAGGGGGTATTTT.

In this sample, this clonotype turned up a few times. J is TRBJ1-1 and V is TRBV20-1; D unresolved. CDR1 is DFQATT, CDR2 SNEGSKA, per germline (reference sequence). Deletions cut 2 bases from V and 0 bases from J, with 7 bases between. This CDR3 is 13 amino acids long. The CDR3 region has the DNA TGCAGTGCTAGACAGGATGTGAACACTGAAGCTTTCTTT. Translated, it gives CSARQDVNTEAFF.

The V and J genes are TRBV6-6 and TRBJ2-7, with D uncertain. V gave up 2 bases and J gave up 4 bases, with 9 bases separating them. The CDR3 runs to 13 residues. CDR1 is MNHNY, CDR2 SVGAGI, per germline (reference sequence). CDR3 nucleotide sequence: TGTGCCAGCAGTTACCTTTCCCTATACGAGCAGTACTTC. Translating it yields CASSYLSLYEQYF.

The chain employs TRBV20-1 and TRBJ2-1, with D unclear. Trimming pared 0 bases from V and 6 bases from J, leaving 15 bases between. Looked up from germline, CDR1 is DFQATT and CDR2 is SNEGSKA (reference sequence). The CDR3 covers 15 residues. The CDR3 loop is CSARDRWSRINEQFF. CDR3 coding DNA: TGCAGTGCTAGAGATAGGTGGTCTAGGATCAATGAGCAGTTCTTC.

The CDR3 region is CASSTQGTGYYGYTF. The CDR3 DNA reads as TGTGCCAGCAGCACCCAAGGGACAGGGTACTATGGCTACACCTTC. The V call is TRBV7-2, the J call TRBJ1-2; TRBD1 aligns across 9 bases. This CDR3 spans 15 amino acids. The junction had 7 bases not matched to a gene; V was cut back by 5 bases and J by 3 bases. Germline V gene lookup returns CDR1 SGHTA and CDR2 FQGNSA. Using reference TRBV7-2 and TRBJ1-2 for the parts outside the CDR3, the full variable domain is GAGVSQSPSNKVTEKGKDVELRCDPISGHTALYWYRQSLGQGLEFLIYFQGNSAPDKSGLPSDRFSAERTGGSVSTLTIQRTQQEDSAVYLCASSTQGTGYYGYTFGSGTRLTVV.